The source of this TCR beta chain is a study of CD8 T cells in Susac syndrome. Findings and caveats of the study: The greatest CD8+ clonal expansion in Susac occurred in TEMRA cells and in active patients. The study's TCR sequencing and HLA analysis drew on a certain number of individuals. That number was acknowledged as relatively small.

CD8+ and CD4+ T cells circulating in blood were sequenced for TCR beta. Reverse transcription of about 0.45 to 1 ug RNA used random hexamers. TCR beta CDR3 was amplified by immunoSEQ multiplex PCR. This amplification extended across 54 Vbeta and 13 Jbeta segments. TCRdb redid the calling of the immunoSEQ multiplex PCR reads with MiXCR, one entry per CDR3 protein. The sample consists of tens of thousands of distinct CDR3 sequences, around 94% of them appearing once. In regard to this clonotype: Its antigen is undetermined.

The CDR3 spans 13 residues. Germline V gives CDR1 SGHRS, CDR2 YFSETQ. Trimming cost V 4 bases and J 10 bases; bases outside gene matches: 7. The TCR sequence derives from a human donor with Susac syndrome. Sequencing was carried out using CD8+ T cells from PBMCs. This chain connects TRBV5-1 to TRBJ2-1; 8 bases map to TRBD2. The CDR3 region is CASSPQRGKEQFF. The CDR3 region has the DNA TGCGCCAGCAGCCCCCAGCGGGGGAAGGAGCAGTTCTTC. Combining the CDR3 with reference TRBV5-1 and TRBJ2-1 gives the whole variable domain KAGVTQTPRYLIKTRGQQVTLSCSPISGHRSVSWYQQTPGQGLQFLFEYFSETQRNKGNFPGRFSGRQFSNSRSEMNVSTLELGDSALYLCASSPQRGKEQFFGPGTRLTVL.